Listed below are T cell receptor beta chains from one sample, sequenced in a study of T cells after yellow fever vaccination. TCRdb analysed the 5' RACE reads with MiXCR anew, one entry per CDR3 protein. The sample lists 170,000 or so distinct CDR3 sequences; 5.5% to 8% were seen once. This specimen consisted of CD4+ T cells sorted from PBMCs, obtained on the day of the first yellow fever vaccination. These receptors were collected from a man younger than 30 who received the YFV17D yellow fever vaccine. CDR3s leave out the opening cysteine and the closing phenylalanine or tryptophan. A D gene is named only where the DNA matches it firmly. Rows may omit the clone size; those that give it use once, few, many or a size class.

CDR3aa: ASSLASGPREKLF
d_gene: .
abundance: few
j_gene: TRBJ1-4
v_gene: TRBV7-2

CDR3aa: ASSLRLAGNTGELF
d_gene: TRBD2
abundance: many
j_gene: TRBJ2-2
v_gene: TRBV7-3

CDR3aa: ASSAGQGRGNTQY
d_gene: .
abundance: many
j_gene: TRBJ2-3
v_gene: TRBV7-9

CDR3aa: ASSRLAGSYEQY
d_gene: TRBD2
abundance: .
j_gene: TRBJ2-7
v_gene: TRBV5-1

CDR3aa: ASSQDSYGKLF
d_gene: .
abundance: many
j_gene: TRBJ1-4
v_gene: TRBV3-1

CDR3aa: ASSYSKIPGSNEKLF
d_gene: .
abundance: .
j_gene: TRBJ1-4
v_gene: TRBV6-5

CDR3aa: ASSESTSGGADEQF
d_gene: TRBD2
abundance: many
j_gene: TRBJ2-1
v_gene: TRBV2

CDR3aa: ASSSTGGIKGTDTQY
d_gene: TRBD1
abundance: many
j_gene: TRBJ2-3
v_gene: TRBV12-3/TRBV12-4

CDR3aa: ASSPQGGGETQY
d_gene: .
abundance: many
j_gene: TRBJ2-5
v_gene: TRBV5-6

CDR3aa: ASSYGGSQNTEAF
d_gene: .
abundance: many
j_gene: TRBJ1-1
v_gene: TRBV6-5

CDR3aa: ASSAGPQETQY
d_gene: .
abundance: many
j_gene: TRBJ2-5
v_gene: TRBV9

CDR3aa: AIGGQGKETQH
d_gene: TRBD1
abundance: .
j_gene: TRBJ2-5
v_gene: TRBV10-3

CDR3aa: ATSDLGTSVNEQF
d_gene: TRBD2
abundance: .
j_gene: TRBJ2-1
v_gene: TRBV24-1

CDR3aa: ASSYFRVLRPGANVLT
d_gene: .
abundance: many
j_gene: TRBJ2-6
v_gene: TRBV6-2/TRBV6-3

CDR3aa: ASSQARGDISGPAEKLF
d_gene: .
abundance: few
j_gene: TRBJ1-4
v_gene: TRBV4-3

CDR3aa: ASSQERRGTTNEKLF
d_gene: .
abundance: many
j_gene: TRBJ1-4
v_gene: TRBV4-1

CDR3aa: ASGPVENTEAF
d_gene: .
abundance: .
j_gene: TRBJ1-1
v_gene: TRBV21-1

CDR3aa: ASSRDGGLNQPQH
d_gene: .
abundance: many
j_gene: TRBJ1-5
v_gene: TRBV5-1

CDR3aa: ASSQTRLAGGPSTDTQY
d_gene: TRBD2
abundance: many
j_gene: TRBJ2-3
v_gene: TRBV4-1

CDR3aa: ASRKIGGVNTEAF
d_gene: .
abundance: many
j_gene: TRBJ1-1
v_gene: TRBV9

CDR3aa: ATSRSTEKLF
d_gene: .
abundance: many
j_gene: TRBJ1-4
v_gene: TRBV15

CDR3aa: ASRSPTGRWNYGYT
d_gene: TRBD1
abundance: .
j_gene: TRBJ1-2
v_gene: TRBV6-1

CDR3aa: ASSKRQGDGYT
d_gene: TRBD1
abundance: many
j_gene: TRBJ1-2
v_gene: TRBV7-6

CDR3aa: SARQATAGETQY
d_gene: TRBD2
abundance: .
j_gene: TRBJ2-5
v_gene: TRBV20-1

CDR3aa: ASSAVGGGSGVSYNEQF
d_gene: .
abundance: many
j_gene: TRBJ2-1
v_gene: TRBV5-1

CDR3aa: ASSQDFASEQY
d_gene: .
abundance: few
j_gene: TRBJ2-7
v_gene: TRBV14

CDR3aa: ATRGGGETQY
d_gene: .
abundance: many
j_gene: TRBJ2-5
v_gene: TRBV15

CDR3aa: ASSFLASGTDTQY
d_gene: TRBD2
abundance: many
j_gene: TRBJ2-3
v_gene: TRBV12-3/TRBV12-4

CDR3aa: ASSFPEGGSTDTQY
d_gene: .
abundance: .
j_gene: TRBJ2-3
v_gene: TRBV7-2

CDR3aa: ASSPLVAYTDTQY
d_gene: .
abundance: few
j_gene: TRBJ2-3
v_gene: TRBV7-9

CDR3aa: ASSLARGQSYGYT
d_gene: TRBD1
abundance: many
j_gene: TRBJ1-2
v_gene: TRBV7-2